The 26 T cell receptor beta chains below come from one sample, sequenced in a study of cytotoxic CD8 clonotypes in ibrutinib-treated CLL (dated by TCRdb to the early 2020s). The library relied on the immunoSEQ multiplex PCR assay. The clones in this table, taken by TCRdb from immuneACCESS, are in-frame only. Not every clone is retained; where verified, under half of the shortfall comes from an unresolved V gene, and the cause of the rest is unknown. Here the sample has 20,000 or so clones; around 70% occur a single time. Of the sample, approximately 30% falls within the top ten clones. Sample: PBMCs, taken before ibrutinib treatment. These receptors were taken from a human donor with chronic lymphocytic leukemia.

The chain uses TRBV25-1 and TRBJ2-4; D might be TRBD1 (6 bases). V was cut by 7 bases and J by 8 bases, with 18 bases left in between. This CDR3 is built from 14 residues. Germline CDR1 reads MGHDK; CDR2 reads SYGVNS. The DNA for the CDR3 is TGTGCCAGCACCCCAACTGGGGGCACGGACATTCAGTACTTC. It encodes CASTPTGGTDIQYF.

The chain's CDR3 is CATSRDGLRNTEAFF. CDR3 DNA: TGTGCCACCAGCAGAGACGGGTTAAGAAACACTGAAGCTTTCTTT. The chain recombines TRBV15 with TRBJ1-1, with D hard to call. Trimming took off 0 bases at V and 2 bases at J, with 10 bases between the two ends. The CDR3 extends over 15 amino acids. Germline values: CDR1 LNHNV, CDR2 YYDKDF (reference sequence).

This clone is termed medium-sized. V and J are TRBV6-5 and TRBJ1-2; 8 bases agree with TRBD1. CDR1 MNHEY and CDR2 SVGAGI come from the germline V gene. V shed 5 bases and J 6 bases; nucleotides not matched to a gene: 11. The length of the CDR3 is 15 residues. This CDR3 reads CASSPRGPGRDGYTF. CDR3 nucleotide sequence: TGTGCCAGCAGTCCCAGGGGGCCCGGTAGGGATGGCTACACCTTC.

The rearrangement uses TRBV28 and TRBJ2-4; D might be TRBD1 (5 bases). CDR1 and CDR2 from the germline V gene are MDHEN and SYDVKM. CDR3 length equals 15 residues. Trimming removed 6 bases at V and 9 bases at J, with 21 bases between. CDR3 amino acids: CASRWYRINRFIQYF. The CDR3 nucleotides read TGTGCCAGCAGATGGTACAGGATTAACAGATTCATTCAGTACTTC. Complete variable domain (other parts from reference TRBV28 and TRBJ2-4): DVKVTQSSRYLVKRTGEKVFLECVQDMDHENMFWYRQDPGLGLRLIYFSYDVKMKEKGDIPEGYSVSREKKERFSLILESASTNQTSMYLCASRWYRINRFIQYFGAGTRLSVL.

V and J are TRBV19 and TRBJ2-3, with D possibly matching TRBD1 (6 bases). Trimming left V 6 bases short and J 0 bases short, with 13 bases between. Per germline, CDR1 LNHDA and CDR2 SQIVND (reference sequence). The CDR3 spans 15 residues. The CDR3 DNA reads TGTGCCAGTAGGGACAGATTTTCTAGCACAGATACGCAGTATTTT. Protein product: CASRDRFSSTDTQYF.

The chain is built from TRBV7-2 and TRBJ1-3, with 7 bases aligning to TRBD1. The length of the CDR3 is 16 residues. The V gene's germline CDR1 is SGHTA and CDR2 FQGNSA. Trimming at V came to 5 bases and at J to 4 bases, leaving 11 bases not matched to a gene. The CDR3 here is CASSPHRQGGGNTIYF. The CDR3 DNA follows: TGTGCCAGCAGCCCCCATCGACAGGGAGGAGGAAACACCATATATTTT.

V is TRBV6-5 and J is TRBJ2-7; D might be TRBD1 (5 bases). The V end was cut by 5 bases, the J end by 5 bases, with 13 bases between. Germline V gene lookup returns CDR1 MNHEY and CDR2 SVGAGI. The CDR3 is 13 amino acids. The DNA of the CDR3 is TGTGCCAGCAGTGGGCAGGGCCGGAACGAGCAGTACTTC. Residues: CASSGQGRNEQYF.

The chain uses TRBV5-1 and TRBJ2-7; D is unclear. Germline values: CDR1 SGHRS, CDR2 YFSETQ. The CDR3 spans 13 residues. Trimming pared 0 bases from V and 2 bases from J, leaving 6 bases between. CDR3 DNA: TGCGCCAGCAGCTTGGGAGGTCCCTACGAGCAGTACTTC. Protein: CASSLGGPYEQYF. Full variable domain (outside the CDR3, taken from reference TRBV5-1 and TRBJ2-7): KAGVTQTPRYLIKTRGQQVTLSCSPISGHRSVSWYQQTPGQGLQFLFEYFSETQRNKGNFPGRFSGRQFSNSRSEMNVSTLELGDSALYLCASSLGGPYEQYFGPGTRLTVT.

This clone showed up just once. The CDR3 reads CASSQVDLGFGYNEQFF. In nucleotides, the CDR3 is TGCGCCAGCAGCCAAGTTGATTTGGGATTTGGCTACAATGAGCAGTTCTTC. This chain links TRBV4-1 with TRBJ2-1; D is ambiguous. V was clipped by 1 base and J by 3 bases, with 16 bases between them. CDR1 and CDR2 from the germline V gene are MGHRA and YSYEKL. The CDR3 is 17 residues long.

This sequence joins TRBV7-2 and TRBJ2-1; the D is unclear. The length of the CDR3 is 12 residues. V gave up 2 bases and J gave up 7 bases, with 6 bases separating them. The germline V gene encodes CDR1 SGHTA and CDR2 FQGNSA. CDR3: CASSLLVNEQFF. CDR3 nucleotide sequence: TGTGCCAGCAGCTTATTGGTGAATGAGCAGTTCTTC.

In its sample, this clone was seen a few times. The V gene is TRBV6-5, the J gene TRBJ1-4; D is undetermined. Germline loops: CDR1 MNHEY, CDR2 SVGAGI. CDR3 length: 15 amino acids. Trimming cost V 0 bases and J 7 bases, with 12 bases left between them. CDR3 sequence: CASSYSARRTEKLFF. In DNA form, the CDR3 reads TGTGCCAGCAGTTACTCCGCCCGGAGGACTGAAAAACTGTTTTTT.

In this sample, this clone turned up a few times. J is TRBJ1-5 and V is TRBV27, with TRBD1 as a possible D gene (6 bases). V gave up 2 bases and J gave up 3 bases, with 8 bases separating them. The CDR3 contains 14 residues. Germline V gives CDR1 MNHEY, CDR2 SMNVEV (reference sequence). This chain's CDR3 is CASSLQGPNQPQHF. The CDR3 DNA is TGTGCCAGCAGTTTACAGGGGCCCAATCAGCCCCAGCATTTT.

This clone was seen more than once but under ten times. The rearrangement uses TRBV5-4 and TRBJ2-1, with TRBD2 matching over 14 bases. Unmatched junction bases numbered 10, after V lost 6 bases and J lost 8 bases. In germline, CDR1 is SGHNT, CDR2 YYREEE (reference sequence). The CDR3 has 16 residues. The CDR3 DNA is TGTGCCAGCACCCTATTGGGACTAGCGGGAGTCTATGAGCAGTTCTTC. Translation gives CASTLLGLAGVYEQFF.

The DNA of the CDR3 is TGCGCCAGCAGCCCAGGGGAAGGCTACACCTTC. Protein product: CASSPGEGYTF. The J gene is TRBJ1-2, the V gene TRBV5-1, with D tentatively TRBD1 (6 bases). This CDR3 has 11 amino acids. Germline CDR1 reads SGHRS; CDR2 reads YFSETQ. V lost 4 bases and J lost 8, with 9 bases in between.

V usage is TRBV19 and J usage is TRBJ1-2; 7 bases agree with TRBD1. Germline lookup yields CDR1 LNHDA and CDR2 SQIVND (reference sequence). Unmatched junction bases numbered 10, after V lost 3 bases and J lost 0 bases. This CDR3 region has 17 residues. CDR3 coding DNA: TGTGCCAGTAGTATCTCTACAGGGGCCTCAGCTAACTATGGCTACACCTTC. It translates to CASSISTGASANYGYTF.

The genes are TRBV6-4 and TRBJ2-1; D gene ambiguous. The V end was cut by 7 bases, the J end by 6 bases, with 4 bases between. CDR1 is MRHNA and CDR2 is SNTAGT in the germline V gene. The CDR3 is made up of 10 amino acids. The CDR3 bases are TGTGCCAGCACCCCCAATGAGCAGTTCTTC. Translation gives CASTPNEQFF.

The gene calls are TRBV21-1 and TRBJ2-5; no check of the table's D call, TRBD1, against the DNA was made. TRBV21-1 is recorded as a pseudogene. The CDR3 totals 16 residues. In DNA form, the CDR3 reads TGTGCCAGCATTATTAGGGACAGGGGGAGGGTAGAGACCCAGTACTTC. Translated: CASIIRDRGRVETQYF.

A few counts support this clone. The CDR3 sequence is CASSPGLASYEQYF. The DNA for the CDR3 is TGCGCCAGCAGTCCGGGACTAGCCTCCTACGAGCAGTACTTC. The rearrangement joins TRBV10-1 to TRBJ2-7, with 9 bases matching TRBD2. Losses at the gene ends were 5 bases for V and 0 bases for J; bases not matched to a gene: 2. The CDR3 consists of 14 residues. Per germline, CDR1 WNHNN and CDR2 SYGVQD (reference sequence).

This clone was recorded a few times. The chain joins TRBV14 to TRBJ2-3; the D is unclear. With 4 bases removed from V and 6 bases from J, the gap between germline ends came to 11 bases. Germline CDR1 reads SGHDN; CDR2 reads FVKESK. The CDR3 runs 13 residues. This CDR3 reads CASSLVGGDTQYF. The CDR3 nucleotides are TGTGCCAGCAGCCTTGTGGGCGGTGATACGCAGTATTTT. The entire variable domain, with the rest obtained from reference TRBV14 and TRBJ2-3, is as follows: EAGVTQFPSHSVIEKGQTVTLRCDPISGHDNLYWYRRVMGKEIKFLLHFVKESKQDESGMPNNRFLAERTGGTYSTLKVQPAELEDSGVYFCASSLVGGDTQYFGPGTRLTVL.

The chain is built from TRBV6-1 and TRBJ2-3, with no clear D. The V end lost 8 bases, the J end lost 4 bases, and 10 bases lay between the germline ends. This CDR3 has 12 amino acids. CDR1 is MNHNS, CDR2 SASEGT, per germline. The CDR3 bases are TGTGCCAGCGGAGCGACCGCAGATACGCAGTATTTT. It yields the protein CASGATADTQYF.

The chain carries TRBV5-4 and TRBJ1-5, with 9 bases that match TRBD1. V lost 4 bases to trimming and J lost 4 bases; unmatched junction nucleotides: 9. CDR3 length: 16 residues. In germline, CDR1 is SGHNT, CDR2 YYREEE (reference sequence). The CDR3 spells CASSQEDRGINQPQHF. In DNA form, the CDR3 reads TGTGCCAGCAGCCAAGAGGACAGGGGAATTAATCAGCCCCAGCATTTT.

This clone appeared a single time. The CDR3 sequence is CASSLRLAGVNEQFF. The CDR3, as DNA: TGTGCCAGCAGCTTGCGTTTAGCGGGAGTTAATGAGCAGTTCTTC. This rearrangement joins TRBV5-6 to TRBJ2-1, with 9 positions matching TRBD2. Germline lookup yields CDR1 SGHDT and CDR2 YYEEEE. This CDR3 region has 15 residues. The ends lost 1 base at V and 7 bases at J; junction bases unmatched: 6. Full variable domain (missing parts from reference TRBV5-6 and TRBJ2-1): DAGVTQSPTHLIKTRGQQVTLRCSPKSGHDTVSWYQQALGQGPQFIFQYYEEEERQRGNFPDRFSGHQFPNYSSELNVNALLLGDSALYLCASSLRLAGVNEQFFGPGTRLTVL.

Regarding this clone: The same CDR3 arises from other DNA sequences in this sample as well. The chain combines TRBV6-5 with TRBJ2-1; no definite D call. V lost 3 bases and J 3 bases, leaving 6 bases between the germline ends. CDR1 is MNHEY, CDR2 SVGAGI, per germline. The CDR3 runs to 13 residues. The CDR3: CASSYSGYNEQFF. The CDR3 DNA sequence: TGTGCCAGCAGTTATTCGGGCTACAATGAGCAGTTCTTC.

This rearrangement joins TRBV28 to TRBJ2-3; 8 bases agree with TRBD1. Germline V lookup: CDR1 MDHEN, CDR2 SYDVKM. CDR3 length equals 15 residues. After removal of 6 bases from V and 1 base from J, the junction contained 6 bases not matched to a gene. The CDR3: CASRPGGIGTDTQYF. DNA of the CDR3: TGTGCCAGCAGACCAGGGGGCATCGGCACAGATACGCAGTATTTT.

This rearrangement joins TRBV5-1 to TRBJ1-1; D is unclear. The germline gives CDR1 SGHRS, CDR2 YFSETQ. Trimming took 2 bases from V and 1 from J, leaving 9 bases between them. CDR3 length: 14 amino acids. CDR3 bases: TGCGCCAGCAGCTTAGGTCACCCGAACACTGAAGCTTTCTTT. Its translation is CASSLGHPNTEAFF.

This chain uses TRBV19 with TRBJ1-2; D not resolved. CDR3 length: 15 amino acids. The germline V gene encodes CDR1 LNHDA and CDR2 SQIVND (reference sequence). V lost 3 bases and J lost 2, with 13 bases in between. The CDR3 is CASSIRPAGNYGYTF. Here the CDR3 DNA reads TGTGCCAGTAGTATTCGCCCTGCGGGAAACTATGGCTACACCTTC.